This TCR beta chain was captured by sequencing in a study of T cell repertoires in cytomegalovirus infection. Study summary: CMV infection plus the matching HLA type was flagged by public TCR beta signatures.

The CDR3 runs to 14 residues. The V segment lost 2 bases and the J segment 2 bases; nucleotides outside the gene matches: 1. Germline-derived CDR1 and CDR2 are SGHTA and FQGNSA. Study-wide findings and caveats: Cumulative frequency (of public TCR beta family members) identified carriers of CMV plus the relevant HLA.

MiXCR was run by TCRdb on the reads, yielding one entry per CDR3 protein. This table has around 740,000 distinct CDR3 sequences, approximately 40% appearing once. This clonotype was seen ten or more times. Its target is not known. The chain employs TRBV7-2 and TRBJ1-2, with 8 bases fitting TRBD1. Sequencing input: PBMCs. This clonotype was sampled from a human donor in good health (CMV status not recorded). Some clones in this sample may be carry-over from other donors' samples. CDR3 nucleotide sequence: TGTGCCAGCAGCTTAAACAGGGGGAACTATGGCTACACCTTC. Its protein product is CASSLNRGNYGYTF.